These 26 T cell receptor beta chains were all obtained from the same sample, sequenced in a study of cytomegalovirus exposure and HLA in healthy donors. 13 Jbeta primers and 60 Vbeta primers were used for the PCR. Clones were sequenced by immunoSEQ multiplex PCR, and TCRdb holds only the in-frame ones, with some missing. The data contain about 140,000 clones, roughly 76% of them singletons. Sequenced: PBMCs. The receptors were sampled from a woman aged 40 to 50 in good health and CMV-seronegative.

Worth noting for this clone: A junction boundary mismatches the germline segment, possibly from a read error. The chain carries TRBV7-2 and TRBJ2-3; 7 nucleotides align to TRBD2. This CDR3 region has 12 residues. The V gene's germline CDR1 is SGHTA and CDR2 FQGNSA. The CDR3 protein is CASSLQAGSPAF. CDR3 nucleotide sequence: TGTGCCAGCAGCTTGCAAGCGGGGTCCCCCGCTTTT. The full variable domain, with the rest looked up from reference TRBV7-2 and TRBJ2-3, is GAGVSQSPSNKVTEKGKDVELRCDPISGHTALYWYRQSLGQGLEFLIYFQGNSAPDKSGLPSDRFSAERTGGSVSTLTIQRTQQEDSAVYLCASSLQAGSPAFGPGTRLTVL.

The CDR3 loop reads CASSLQGGGNYGYTF. CDR3 in DNA: TGTGCCAGCAGCTTACAGGGAGGGGGTAACTATGGCTACACCTTC. V and J are TRBV7-2 and TRBJ1-2, with D possibly TRBD1 on 6 matching bases. This CDR3 comprises 15 residues. Trimming cost V 2 bases and J 1 base, with 11 bases left between them. The germline gives CDR1 SGHTA, CDR2 FQGNSA.

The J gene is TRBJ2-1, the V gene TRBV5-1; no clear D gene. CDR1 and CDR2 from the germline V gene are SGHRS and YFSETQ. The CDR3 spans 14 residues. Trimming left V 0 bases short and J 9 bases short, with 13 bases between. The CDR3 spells CASSLGQTVLEQFF. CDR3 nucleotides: TGCGCCAGCAGCTTGGGACAAACGGTGCTTGAGCAGTTCTTC.

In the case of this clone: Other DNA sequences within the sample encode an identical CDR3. CDR3 DNA: TGTGCCAGCAGCGTGGGGCTTGAGCAGTTCTTC. As protein: CASSVGLEQFF. This rearrangement joins TRBV9 to TRBJ2-1; a possible D gene is TRBD1 (5 bases). Trimming left V 2 bases short and J 9 bases short, with 6 bases between. The CDR3 is 11 amino acids. Germline loops: CDR1 SGDLS, CDR2 YYNGEE.

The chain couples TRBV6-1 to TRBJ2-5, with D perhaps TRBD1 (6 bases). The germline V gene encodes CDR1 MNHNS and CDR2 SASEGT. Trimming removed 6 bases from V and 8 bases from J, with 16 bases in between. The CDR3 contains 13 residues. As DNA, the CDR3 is TGTGCCAGCAGCCGGGACACCGTAGGTACCCAGTACTTC. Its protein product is CASSRDTVGTQYF.

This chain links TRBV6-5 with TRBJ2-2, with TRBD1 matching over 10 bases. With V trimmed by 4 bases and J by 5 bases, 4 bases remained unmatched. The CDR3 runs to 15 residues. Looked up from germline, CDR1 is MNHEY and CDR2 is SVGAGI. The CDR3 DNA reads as TGTGCCAGCAGTTCCAGGACAGGGGGAACCGGGGAGCTGTTTTTT. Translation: CASSSRTGGTGELFF.

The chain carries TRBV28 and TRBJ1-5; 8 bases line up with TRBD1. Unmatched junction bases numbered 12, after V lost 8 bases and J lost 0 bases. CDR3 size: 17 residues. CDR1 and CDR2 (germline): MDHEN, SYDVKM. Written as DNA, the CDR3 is TGTGCCAGCGCTTCGACAGGGGTAAGATATAGCAATCAGCCCCAGCATTTT. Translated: CASASTGVRYSNQPQHF.

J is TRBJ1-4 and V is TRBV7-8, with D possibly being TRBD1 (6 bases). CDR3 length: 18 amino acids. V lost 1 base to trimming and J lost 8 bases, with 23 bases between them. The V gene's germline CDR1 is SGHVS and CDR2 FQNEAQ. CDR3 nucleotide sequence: TGTGCCAGCAGCTTAGAAGTTATAGTAGGGGGTGTGGGGGAAAAACTGTTTTTT. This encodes CASSLEVIVGGVGEKLFF.

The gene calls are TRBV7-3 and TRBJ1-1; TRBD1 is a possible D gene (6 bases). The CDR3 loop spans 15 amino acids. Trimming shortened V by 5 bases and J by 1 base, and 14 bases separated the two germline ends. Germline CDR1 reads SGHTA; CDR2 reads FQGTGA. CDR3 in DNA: TGTGCCAGCAGCCCTCTCACAGGGTCGAACACTGAAGCTTTCTTT. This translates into CASSPLTGSNTEAFF.

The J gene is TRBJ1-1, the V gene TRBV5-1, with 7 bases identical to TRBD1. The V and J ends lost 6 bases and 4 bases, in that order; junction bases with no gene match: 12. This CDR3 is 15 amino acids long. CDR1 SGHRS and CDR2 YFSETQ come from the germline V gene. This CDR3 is CASTWRAGGGTEAFF. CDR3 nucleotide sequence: TGCGCCAGCACCTGGCGGGCAGGGGGTGGCACTGAAGCTTTCTTT.

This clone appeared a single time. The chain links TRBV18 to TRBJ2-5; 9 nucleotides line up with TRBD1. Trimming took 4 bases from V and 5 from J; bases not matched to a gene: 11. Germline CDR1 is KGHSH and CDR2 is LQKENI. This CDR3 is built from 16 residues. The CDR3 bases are TGTGCCAGCTCACTCGCGGCCGGGACAGGGAGGGAGACCCAGTACTTC. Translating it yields CASSLAAGTGRETQYF.

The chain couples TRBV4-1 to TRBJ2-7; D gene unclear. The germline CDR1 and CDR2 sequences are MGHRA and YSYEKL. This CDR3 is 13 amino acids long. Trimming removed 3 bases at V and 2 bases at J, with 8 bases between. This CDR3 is CASSQFLTYEQYF. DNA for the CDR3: TGCGCCAGCAGCCAGTTTTTAACCTACGAGCAGTACTTC.

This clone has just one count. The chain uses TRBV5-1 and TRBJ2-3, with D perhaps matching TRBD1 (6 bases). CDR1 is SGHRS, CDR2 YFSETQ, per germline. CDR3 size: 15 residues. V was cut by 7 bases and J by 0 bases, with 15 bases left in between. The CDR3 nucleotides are TGCGCCAGCGGAATCAATGGGGGCAGCACAGATACGCAGTATTTT. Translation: CASGINGGSTDTQYF.

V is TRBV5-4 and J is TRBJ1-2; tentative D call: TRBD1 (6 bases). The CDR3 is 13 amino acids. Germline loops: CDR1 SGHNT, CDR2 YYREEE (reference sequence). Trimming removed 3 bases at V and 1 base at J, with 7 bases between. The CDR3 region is CASSSDSNYGYTF. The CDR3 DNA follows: TGTGCCAGCAGCTCGGACAGTAACTATGGCTACACCTTC.

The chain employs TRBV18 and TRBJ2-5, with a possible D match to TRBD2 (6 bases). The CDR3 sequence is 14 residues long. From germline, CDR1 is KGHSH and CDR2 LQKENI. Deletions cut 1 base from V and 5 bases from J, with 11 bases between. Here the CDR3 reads CASSPRSAGETQYF. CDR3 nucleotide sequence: TGTGCCAGCTCACCACGGTCAGCGGGTGAGACCCAGTACTTC.

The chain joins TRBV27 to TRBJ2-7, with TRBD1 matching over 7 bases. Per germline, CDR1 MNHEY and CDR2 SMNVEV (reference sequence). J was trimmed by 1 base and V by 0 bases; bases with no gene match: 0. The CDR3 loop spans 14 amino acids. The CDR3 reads CASSLSTGSYEQYF. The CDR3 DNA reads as TGTGCCAGCAGTTTATCGACAGGGTCCTACGAGCAGTACTTC.

For the CDR3, the DNA is TGTGCCAGCAGCGCAGGGACAGGGGGCGCGCATGGCTACACCTTC. This codes for CASSAGTGGAHGYTF. The chain links TRBV7-8 to TRBJ1-2; 12 bases fit TRBD1. The CDR3 is 15 residues long. With V trimmed by 5 bases and J by 6 bases, 7 bases remained unmatched. Germline V gene sequence: CDR1 SGHVS, CDR2 FQNEAQ.

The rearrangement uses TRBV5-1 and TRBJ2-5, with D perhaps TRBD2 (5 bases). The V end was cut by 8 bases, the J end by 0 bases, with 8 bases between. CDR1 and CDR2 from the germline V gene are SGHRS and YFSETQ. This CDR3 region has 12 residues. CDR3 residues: CASTGNQETQYF. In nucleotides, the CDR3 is TGCGCCAGTACCGGGAACCAAGAGACCCAGTACTTC. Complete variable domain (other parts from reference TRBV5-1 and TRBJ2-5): KAGVTQTPRYLIKTRGQQVTLSCSPISGHRSVSWYQQTPGQGLQFLFEYFSETQRNKGNFPGRFSGRQFSNSRSEMNVSTLELGDSALYLCASTGNQETQYFGPGTRLLVL.

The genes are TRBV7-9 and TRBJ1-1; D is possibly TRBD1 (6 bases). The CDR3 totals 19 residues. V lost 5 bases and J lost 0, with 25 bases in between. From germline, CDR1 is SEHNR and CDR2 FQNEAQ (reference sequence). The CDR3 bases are TGTGCCAGCAGCCATGCGGGGCGGGGGCTGACTTACATGAACACTGAAGCTTTCTTT. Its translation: CASSHAGRGLTYMNTEAFF.

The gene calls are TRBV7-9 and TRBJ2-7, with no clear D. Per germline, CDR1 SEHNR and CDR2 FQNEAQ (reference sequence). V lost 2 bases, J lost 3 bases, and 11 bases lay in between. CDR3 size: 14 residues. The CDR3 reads CASSLSQVDYEQYF. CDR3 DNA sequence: TGTGCCAGCAGCTTAAGTCAGGTGGACTACGAGCAGTACTTC. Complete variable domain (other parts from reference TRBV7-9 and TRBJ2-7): DTGVSQNPRHKITKRGQNVTFRCDPISEHNRLYWYRQTLGQGPEFLTYFQNEAQLEKSRLLSDRFSAERPKGSFSTLEIQRTEQGDSAMYLCASSLSQVDYEQYFGPGTRLTVT.

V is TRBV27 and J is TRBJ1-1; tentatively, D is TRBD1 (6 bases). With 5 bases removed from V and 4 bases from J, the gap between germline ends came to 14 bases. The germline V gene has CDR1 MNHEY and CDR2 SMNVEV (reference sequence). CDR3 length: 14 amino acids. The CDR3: CASSPQGRGTEAFF. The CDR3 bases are TGTGCCAGCAGTCCCCAGGGGCGCGGCACTGAAGCTTTCTTT.

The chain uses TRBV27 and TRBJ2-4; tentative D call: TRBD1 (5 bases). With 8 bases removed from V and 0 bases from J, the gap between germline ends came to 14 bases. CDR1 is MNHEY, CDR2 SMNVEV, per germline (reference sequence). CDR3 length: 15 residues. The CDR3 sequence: CASGPGPEAKNIQYF. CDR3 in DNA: TGTGCCAGCGGGCCAGGGCCTGAAGCCAAAAACATTCAGTACTTC.

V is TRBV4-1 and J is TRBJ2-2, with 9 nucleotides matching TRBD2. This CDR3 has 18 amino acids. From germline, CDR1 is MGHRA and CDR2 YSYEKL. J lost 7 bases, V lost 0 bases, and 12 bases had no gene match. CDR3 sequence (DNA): TGCGCCAGCAGCCAAGAGCGTGTTGGACTAGCGAATGTCGGGGAGCTGTTTTTT. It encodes CASSQERVGLANVGELFF.

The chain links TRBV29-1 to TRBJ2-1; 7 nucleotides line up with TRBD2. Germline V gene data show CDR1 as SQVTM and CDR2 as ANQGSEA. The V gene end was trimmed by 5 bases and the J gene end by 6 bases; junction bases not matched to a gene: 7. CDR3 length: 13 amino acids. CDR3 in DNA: TGCAGCGTTTCGTCCAGGACTAGCAATGAGCAGTTCTTC. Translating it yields CSVSSRTSNEQFF.

The CDR3 spells CASSSPGQIYGYTF. The CDR3 region has the DNA TGTGCCAGCAGCTCCCCGGGACAGATCTATGGCTACACCTTC. The chain recombines TRBV5-4 with TRBJ1-2, with 7 bases matching TRBD1. V lost 3 bases, J lost 4 bases, and 6 bases stayed unmatched. The CDR3 length is 14 residues. Germline CDR1 SGHNT, CDR2 YYREEE (reference sequence).

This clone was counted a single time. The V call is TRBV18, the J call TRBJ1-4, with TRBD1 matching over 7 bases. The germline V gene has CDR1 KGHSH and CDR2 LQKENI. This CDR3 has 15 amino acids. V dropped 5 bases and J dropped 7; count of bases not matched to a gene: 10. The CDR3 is CASSSNRGAGEKLFF. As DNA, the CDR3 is TGTGCCAGCTCATCCAACAGGGGAGCGGGTGAAAAACTGTTTTTT.